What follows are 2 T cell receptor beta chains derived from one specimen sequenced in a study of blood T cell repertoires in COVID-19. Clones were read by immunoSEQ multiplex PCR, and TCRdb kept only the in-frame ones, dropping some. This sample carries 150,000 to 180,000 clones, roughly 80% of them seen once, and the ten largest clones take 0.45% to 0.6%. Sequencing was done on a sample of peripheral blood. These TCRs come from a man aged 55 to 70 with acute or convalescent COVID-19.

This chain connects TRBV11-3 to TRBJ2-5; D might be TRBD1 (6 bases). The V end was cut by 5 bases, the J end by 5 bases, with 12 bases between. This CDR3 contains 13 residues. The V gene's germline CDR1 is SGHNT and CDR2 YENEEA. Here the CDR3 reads CASSRTGPETQYF. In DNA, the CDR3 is TGTGCCAGCAGCCGAACAGGGCCCGAGACCCAGTACTTC.

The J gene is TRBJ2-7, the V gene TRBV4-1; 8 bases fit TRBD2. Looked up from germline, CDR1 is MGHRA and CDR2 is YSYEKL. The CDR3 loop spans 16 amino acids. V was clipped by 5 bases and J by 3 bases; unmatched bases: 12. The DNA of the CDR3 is TGCGCCAGCAGCTTCCAAATAAGCGGGAGAGTCTACGAGCAGTACTTC. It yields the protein CASSFQISGRVYEQYF.